The clone carrying this T cell receptor (beta chain) was picked up many times. The data were taken from a study of blood T cell repertoires in COVID-19. Study as a whole: Some COVID-19 samples were acute and others convalescent; all came from the United States, Italy and Spain. PBMCs, B-cell-depleted T cells, or T cells were the source of the cDNA or gDNA that made up the material.

Authors' processing steps: Scientists estimated how many nucleated cells there were by amplifying reference gene primers. Some clones are missing from TCRdb's copy, which holds only in-frame ones; the method was immunoSEQ multiplex PCR. V and J calls and clone size follow that table, whereas D and trimming were derived from the DNA. The table has some 250,000 clones, 80% to 85% seen once. CDR3 length: 18 residues. J was trimmed by 4 bases and V by 4 bases; bases with no gene match: 13. From germline, CDR1 is LGHDT and CDR2 YNNKEL (reference sequence). The sample was peripheral blood. J is TRBJ2-2 and V is TRBV3-1 (or the pseudogene TRBV3-2), with 9 bases identical to TRBD1. This sequence was found in a man aged 50-60 years with active or convalescent COVID-19. CDR3 nucleotides: TGTGCCAGCAGCCCCATAGGGGGGGACAGGGTCAGCACCGGGGAGCTGTTTTTT. Translating it yields CASSPIGGDRVSTGELFF.